This T cell receptor (beta chain) was identified in a study of blood T cell repertoires in COVID-19. Study information: Acute and convalescent COVID-19 specimens originated in the United States, Italy and Spain. In each case, the material was cDNA or gDNA derived from T cells, B-cell-depleted T cells, or PBMCs.

TCRdb's table, derived via immunoSEQ multiplex PCR, lists solely in-frame clones and lacks some. Found here are fewer than 300,000 clones, over 75% of them singletons; the top ten hold roughly 14%. The specimen was peripheral blood. This receptor was taken from a human donor in a cohort sampled during active COVID-19.

The CDR3 DNA is TGTGCCAGCATCCGACCGCAGGGCACTGAAGCTTTCTTT. Translation: CASIRPQGTEAFF. The J gene is TRBJ1-1, the V gene TRBV6-6; D may be TRBD1 (5 bases). Between the trimmed V and J ends, which lost 7 bases and 4 bases, there was a span of 13 bases. This CDR3 contains 13 residues. The germline gives CDR1 MNHNY, CDR2 SVGAGI (reference sequence).